The 10 T cell receptor beta chains below were found in one sample sequenced in a study of tumor and adjacent non-tumor tissue in lung cancer. The library came from three nested PCR rounds adapted from ARM-PCR protocols. TCRdb re-analysed the multiplex PCR reads in MiXCR, keeping a single row per CDR3 protein. The sample has under 150,000 distinct CDR3 sequences, around 67% seen once; the top ten hold 18%. The template was RNA from unsorted bulk tissue. Sequenced sample: lung tumor tissue. All receptors come from a man between 60 and 70 years old with small cell lung cancer.

This clonotype was seen more than once but under ten times. The chain combines TRBV12-3 or TRBV12-4 with TRBJ1-2; TRBD1 matches 8 bases. J was trimmed by 8 bases and V by 6 bases; bases with no gene match: 8. The CDR3 length is 13 residues. CDR3 sequence reads: CASRAGGKGGYTF. In DNA, the CDR3 is TGTGCCAGCAGGGCAGGGGGCAAAGGAGGCTACACCTTC.

Details on this clonotype: The junction shows a germline mismatch at one end, possibly a read error. The rearrangement uses TRBV11-2 and TRBJ1-1; D is possibly TRBD1 (5 bases). CDR3 length equals 14 residues. Germline V lookup: CDR1 SGHAT, CDR2 FQNNGV. In nucleotides, the CDR3 is TGTGCCAGCAGCTGTATCGGGTCGGGGACTGAGGCTTTCTTT. Its protein product is CASSCIGSGTEAFF.

Note on this clonotype: At one of its ends the junction is not consistent with the germline gene, which may arise from a read error. This chain connects TRBV11-1 to TRBJ1-2, with 7 bases that match TRBD1. CDR1 is SGHAT, CDR2 FQDESV, per germline (reference sequence). This CDR3 has 14 residues. The CDR3: CAGSFTEGGSGYAF. The CDR3 DNA reads TGTGCCGGCAGCTTCACCGAAGGGGGCTCTGGCTACGCCTTC.

This sequence joins TRBV28 and TRBJ2-2; 9 nucleotides agree with TRBD1. After removal of 6 bases from V and 7 bases from J, the junction contained 9 bases not matched to a gene. The CDR3 totals 15 residues. Germline values: CDR1 MDHEN, CDR2 SYDVKM. Here the CDR3 reads CASRGDRESIGELFF. CDR3 nucleotides: TGTGCCAGCAGGGGGGACAGGGAATCTATCGGGGAGCTGTTTTTT.

Details on this clonotype: The CDR3 does not end in the conserved phenylalanine or tryptophan, so this is likely a read error. The chain links TRBV11-3 to TRBJ2-3; TRBD2 matches at 8 bases. Germline loops: CDR1 SGHNT, CDR2 YENEEA. J lost 5 bases, V lost 3 bases, and 7 bases had no gene match. The CDR3 spans 15 residues. CDR3 amino acids: CASSFTSGSLDTQYS. The CDR3 DNA reads TGTGCCAGCAGCTTCACGAGCGGGAGTTTAGATACGCAGTATTCG.

This clonotype was detected a few times. The rearrangement uses TRBV5-1 and TRBJ2-4, with 8 bases lining up with TRBD1. V lost 4 bases and J lost 8; bases outside the gene matches: 8. CDR1 SGHRS and CDR2 YFSETQ come from the germline V gene. The CDR3 loop spans 14 amino acids. The CDR3 nucleotides are TGCGCCAGCAGCCCAGGACAGGGTGGGGACATTCAGTACTTC. Translating gives CASSPGQGGDIQYF.

In the case of this clonotype: A clone one base away is much larger, so this may be a read error. The chain has TRBV5-5 and TRBJ2-6; tentative D call: TRBD1 (6 bases). The CDR3 consists of 15 residues. Germline CDR1 SGHKS, CDR2 YYEKEE (reference sequence). V lost 5 bases and J lost 4, with 13 bases in between. The DNA of the CDR3 is TGTGCCAGCAGTTACGCAGGGGTCGGGGCCAACGTCCTGACTTTC. It encodes CASSYAGVGANVLTF.

On this clonotype itself: A much larger clone is a single base away; this may be a read error. The CDR3 loop is CCATSGGARDTQYF. CDR3 nucleotide sequence: TGCTGTGCTACCTCGGGGGGGGCTCGAGATACGCAGTATTTT. The rearrangement uses TRBV20-1 and TRBJ2-3; 8 bases are shared with TRBD2. This CDR3 spans 14 amino acids. Germline CDR1 is DFQATT and CDR2 is SNEGSKA (reference sequence).

Comments on this clonotype: The conserved final phenylalanine or tryptophan is absent from the CDR3, which likely points to a read error. The chain uses TRBV20-1 and TRBJ2-5, with D possibly matching TRBD2 (6 bases). Germline CDR1 and CDR2: DFQATT and SNEGSKA (reference sequence). The CDR3 covers 16 residues. V lost 6 bases, J lost 4 bases, and 24 bases lay in between. DNA of the CDR3: TGCAGTGCACGTCTGTGGGGGGAGACTTGGGTAGAGACCCAGTACTTA. Translated: CSARLWGETWVETQYL.

The V and J genes are TRBV29-1 and TRBJ2-1, with D perhaps assigned TRBD1 or TRBD2 (5 bases each). Trimming removed 3 bases from V and 9 bases from J, with 18 bases in between. This CDR3 spans 14 amino acids. Germline V CDR1 and CDR2: SQVTM, ANQGSEA. CDR3 in amino acids: CSVEPRDASAEQFF. The CDR3 nucleotides are TGCAGCGTTGAGCCCCGGGACGCCTCCGCTGAGCAGTTCTTC.